The next 10 T cell receptor beta chains were all read from a single sample in a study of tumor and adjacent non-tumor tissue in lung cancer. The library came from three nested PCR rounds adapted from ARM-PCR protocols. TCRdb re-called the multiplex PCR reads with MiXCR, one entry per CDR3 protein. The table shows around 74,000 distinct CDR3 sequences, with about two thirds occurring only once. RNA was extracted from bulk tissue without any cell sorting. The sequenced sample was lung tumor tissue. The receptors stem from an older woman with non-small cell lung cancer.

Many counts were recorded for this clonotype. The chain uses TRBV30 and TRBJ1-2; unclear D gene. This CDR3 spans 13 amino acids. The germline gives CDR1 GTSNPN, CDR2 SVGIG (reference sequence). The germline V and J ends were trimmed by 1 base and 8 bases, with 14 bases remaining between them. CDR3 in DNA: TGTGCCTGGAGTGAGAACCCCCTCCAAGGCTACACCTTC. This sequence encodes CAWSENPLQGYTF.

Comments on this clonotype: The junction departs from germline at one end; a sequencing error may be responsible. The genes are TRBV7-9 and TRBJ2-1; 12 positions agree with TRBD2. Germline loops: CDR1 SEHNR, CDR2 FQNEAQ (reference sequence). CDR3 length: 17 residues. Here the CDR3 DNA reads TGTGCCAACAGCTCCTACCGGACTAGCGGGGTTTACAATGAGCAGTCCTTC. Protein product: CANSSYRTSGVYNEQSF.

This chain uses TRBV7-9 with TRBJ1-5; D unclear. Germline CDR1 is SEHNR and CDR2 is FQNEAQ (reference sequence). Trimming stripped 1 base from V and 4 bases from J, with 5 bases between. The CDR3 covers 13 residues. The CDR3 DNA follows: TGTGCCAGCAGCTTAGGCCCAAATCAGCCCCAGCATTTT. Residues: CASSLGPNQPQHF.

On this clonotype: One junction end does not reproduce the germline sequence, and a read error may be involved. This chain joins TRBV6-5 and TRBJ1-5; maybe TRBD1 (6 bases). Germline CDR1 reads MNHEY; CDR2 reads SVGAGI. CDR3 size: 14 residues. The CDR3 loop reads CPSRNTGRNRPQHF. DNA for the CDR3: TGTCCCAGCAGGAATACAGGGCGCAATCGGCCCCAGCATTTT.

Details on this clonotype: A read error may explain this, as a much larger clone is one base away. The J gene is TRBJ1-1, the V gene TRBV20-1, with D possibly matching TRBD1 (5 bases). This CDR3 contains 14 residues. Germline CDR1 reads DFQATT; CDR2 reads SNEGSKA (reference sequence). V was shortened by 4 bases and J by 5 bases, with 17 bases between the two germline ends. CDR3 loop: CSAIGQGSTTEAFF. Here the CDR3 DNA reads TGCAGTGCTATAGGTCAGGGATCTACAACTGAAGCTTTCTTT.

About this clonotype itself: The CDR3 end shows no conserved phenylalanine or tryptophan, and so a read error is likely. The rearrangement uses TRBV6-2 or TRBV6-3 and TRBJ2-7; D remains unclear. The CDR3 loop spans 12 amino acids. Germline CDR1 MNHEY, CDR2 SVGEGT. The CDR3 loop is CASSYPAYVQYS. Here the CDR3 DNA reads TGCGCCAGCAGTTACCCAGCCTACGTGCAGTACTCC.

Turning to this clonotype: Its ends do not fully match the called genes, so a read error is possible. This chain joins TRBV6-6 and TRBJ2-7; 9 bases line up with TRBD2. The CDR3 contains 14 residues. CDR1 and CDR2 (germline): MNHNY, SVGAGI (reference sequence). The CDR3 nucleotides read TGTGCCAGCAGAGGGGTTAGCGGGGGTTACGAGCAGTGCTTC. It codes for CASRGVSGGYEQCF.

Of note for this clonotype: Germline is not matched at one junction end, which may reflect a read error. CDR3 region: CATSLDGSGEYNEQFF. CDR3 nucleotide sequence: TGTGCCACCAGCTTAGATGGTAGCGGGGAATATAATGAGCAGTTCTTC. The V gene is TRBV11-2, the J gene TRBJ2-1; 8 bases align to TRBD2. This CDR3 region has 16 residues. CDR1 SGHAT and CDR2 FQNNGV come from the germline V gene.

The sample holds many counts of this clonotype. The J gene is TRBJ1-5, the V gene TRBV6-2 or TRBV6-3, with a possible D match to TRBD1 (6 bases). The germline V gene has CDR1 MNHEY and CDR2 SVGEGT. CDR3 length: 18 residues. The V end lost 0 bases, the J end lost 0 bases, and 15 bases lay between the germline ends. The CDR3 DNA reads as TGTGCCAGCAGTTACTCGATGGGGACACCCGTTAGCAATCAGCCCCAGCATTTT. It is translated as CASSYSMGTPVSNQPQHF.

This chain connects TRBV6-5 to TRBJ2-5, with TRBD2 as a possible D gene (7 bases). Germline V gene data show CDR1 as MNHEY and CDR2 as SVGAGI. There are 15 residues in the CDR3. CDR3 in DNA: TGTGGCAGTTACTCGCTTGGGGAGGGGGAAGAGACCCAGTACTTC. It translates to CGSYSLGEGEETQYF.